This T cell receptor beta chain was recorded in a study of patients and donors after allogeneic stem cell transplantation. In TCRdb, the RT-PCR reads were re-called with MiXCR into one record per CDR3 protein. The sample contains about 72,000 distinct CDR3 sequences, 26% of which appear only once. Sequencing input: blood, either unsorted or a sorted T cell fraction (not recorded which). The clonotype was recovered from a human donor who was either an allogeneic HSCT recipient or a stem cell or donor lymphocyte infusion donor (not recorded which). It is not recorded whose cells these are; they may come from a transplant donor.

The CDR3 coding sequence is TGCAGCGTTAAAGGACCGGGTTCTACCTACGAGCAGTACTTC. Amino acids: CSVKGPGSTYEQYF. V and J are TRBV29-1 and TRBJ2-7; D is unclear. Trimming pared 5 bases from V and 2 bases from J, leaving 16 bases between. CDR3 length: 14 residues. Germline assignment: CDR1 SQVTM and CDR2 ANQGSEA.